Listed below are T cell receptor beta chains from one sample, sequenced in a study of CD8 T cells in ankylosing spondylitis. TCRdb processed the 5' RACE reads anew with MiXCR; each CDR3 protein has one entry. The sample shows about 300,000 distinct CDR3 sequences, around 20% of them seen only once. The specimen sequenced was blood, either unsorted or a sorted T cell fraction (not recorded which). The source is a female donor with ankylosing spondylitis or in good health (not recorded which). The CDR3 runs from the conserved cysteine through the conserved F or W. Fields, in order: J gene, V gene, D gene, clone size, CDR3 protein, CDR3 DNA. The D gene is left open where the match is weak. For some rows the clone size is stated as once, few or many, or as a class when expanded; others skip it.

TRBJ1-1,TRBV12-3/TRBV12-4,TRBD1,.,CASSSTGRNTEAFF,TGTGCCAGCAGTTCGACAGGGCGAAACACTGAAGCTTTCTTT
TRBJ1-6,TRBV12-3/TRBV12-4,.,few,CASSLSSGDLSASPLHF,TGTGCCAGCAGTTTATCCTCAGGGGACTTGTCGGCATCACCCCTCCACTTT
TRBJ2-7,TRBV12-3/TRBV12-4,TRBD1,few,CASSSPGQGNEQYF,TGTGCCAGCAGTTCCCCGGGACAGGGAAACGAGCAGTACTTC
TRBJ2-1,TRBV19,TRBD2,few,CASRPATSAYNEQFF,TGTGCCAGTAGGCCGGCGACTAGCGCCTACAATGAGCAGTTCTTC
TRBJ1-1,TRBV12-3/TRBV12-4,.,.,CASGGGGTTEAFF,TGTGCCAGCGGCGGGGGGGGAACCACTGAAGCTTTCTTT
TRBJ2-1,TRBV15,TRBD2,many,CATSRGAGVRNEQFF,TGTGCCACCAGCAGAGGAGCGGGAGTTAGGAATGAGCAGTTCTTC
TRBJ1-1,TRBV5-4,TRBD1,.,CASSLGNRGPKVSTEAFF,TGTGCCAGCAGCTTGGGGAACAGGGGGCCCAAGGTGAGCACTGAAGCTTTCTTT
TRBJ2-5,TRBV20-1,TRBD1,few,CSASPGQPQETQYF,TGCAGTGCTAGTCCGGGACAGCCACAAGAGACCCAGTACTTC
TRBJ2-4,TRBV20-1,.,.,CSAREARGMGAKNIQYF,TGCAGTGCTAGAGAAGCCCGGGGAATGGGAGCCAAAAACATTCAGTACTTC
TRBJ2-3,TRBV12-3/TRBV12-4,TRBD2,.,CASSLGGLAGGTDTQYF,TGTGCCAGCAGTTTAGGGGGACTAGCGGGAGGCACAGATACGCAGTATTTT
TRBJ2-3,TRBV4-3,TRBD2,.,CASSQVNPLAGGRVDTQYF,TGCGCCAGCAGCCAAGTCAATCCCTTAGCGGGAGGGAGGGTAGATACGCAGTATTTT